What follows are 8 T cell receptor beta chains derived from one specimen sequenced in a study of CD8 T cells in ankylosing spondylitis. MiXCR, applied by TCRdb to the 5' RACE reads, yields one record per CDR3 protein. The data contain about 150,000 distinct CDR3 sequences, around 43% of them singletons. The sequencing input was synovial fluid, either unsorted or a sorted T cell fraction (not recorded which). The receptors were sampled from a male donor with ankylosing spondylitis.

The gene calls are TRBV5-4 and TRBJ2-7, with a possible D match to TRBD1 (5 bases). This CDR3 has 15 residues. Germline V gene data show CDR1 as SGHNT and CDR2 as YYREEE (reference sequence). With 2 bases removed from V and 0 bases from J, the gap between germline ends came to 12 bases. In DNA, the CDR3 is TGTGCCAGCAGCTTTATAGACCAGGGCTCCTACGAGCAGTACTTC. Its translation is CASSFIDQGSYEQYF.

J is TRBJ2-2 and V is TRBV2; 10 bases agree with TRBD2. Losses at the gene ends were 3 bases for V and 10 bases for J; bases not matched to a gene: 14. Germline CDR1 reads SNHLY; CDR2 reads FYNNEI. The CDR3 covers 17 residues. The CDR3: CASSDPATSGILEELFF. The CDR3 DNA reads TGTGCCAGCAGTGACCCTGCCACTAGCGGGATTCTCGAGGAGCTGTTTTTT.

V and J are TRBV27 and TRBJ1-2, with D possibly TRBD1 on 5 matching bases. V dropped 8 bases and J dropped 6 bases, with 19 bases sitting between them. Germline values: CDR1 MNHEY, CDR2 SMNVEV (reference sequence). The CDR3 extends over 14 amino acids. The CDR3 loop is CASGSFGGVNGYTF. As DNA, the CDR3 is TGTGCCAGCGGGTCCTTTGGGGGGGTCAATGGCTACACCTTC.

By sample share, this clonotype is medium-sized. The V gene is TRBV7-2, the J gene TRBJ1-1; 8 nucleotides agree with TRBD1. CDR1 SGHTA and CDR2 FQGNSA come from the germline V gene. The CDR3 spans 17 residues. V was clipped by 2 bases and J by 0 bases; unmatched bases: 8. In DNA form, the CDR3 reads TGTGCCAGCAGCTTATTCGGGACAGGCAACATGAACACTGAAGCTTTCTTT. This codes for CASSLFGTGNMNTEAFF.

The gene calls are TRBV21-1 and TRBJ2-3; the table names TRBD1, a call not compared with the DNA. TRBV21-1 is a listed pseudogene. CDR3 length equals 12 residues. The CDR3 sequence is CASTAPGGTQYF. For the CDR3, the DNA is TGTGCCAGCACCGCCCCCGGAGGGACGCAGTATTTT.

This clonotype appeared a few times. The chain carries TRBV12-3 or TRBV12-4 and TRBJ2-7, with D unresolved. The CDR3 covers 15 residues. The V end was cut by 3 bases, the J end by 5 bases, with 17 bases between. The DNA for the CDR3 is TGTGCCAGCAGTTTCTTCTACTACAGTCCCCACGAGCAGTACTTC. Translation: CASSFFYYSPHEQYF.

This clonotype has a handful of counts. The rearrangement joins TRBV4-1 to TRBJ2-3; the D is unclear. Trimming took off 0 bases at V and 2 bases at J, with 12 bases between the two ends. This CDR3 region has 16 residues. The V gene's germline CDR1 is MGHRA and CDR2 YSYEKL. CDR3 protein: CASSQDIGLYTDTQYF. CDR3 DNA sequence: TGCGCCAGCAGCCAAGACATTGGGCTTTACACAGATACGCAGTATTTT.

This chain joins TRBV5-1 and TRBJ2-2; 9 bases align to TRBD1. V dropped 4 bases and J dropped 3; count of bases not matched to a gene: 7. Germline V gene lookup returns CDR1 SGHRS and CDR2 YFSETQ. This CDR3 has 16 residues. The CDR3 region has the DNA TGCGCCAGCAGCGCCTACAGGGGGCCCCACACCGGGGAGCTGTTTTTT. Translated: CASSAYRGPHTGELFF.